This T cell receptor (beta chain) was obtained from a study of cytomegalovirus exposure and HLA in healthy donors. Study overall: The Caucasian-associated ancestry cluster contained approximately 81% of the roughly 390 genotyped donors.

Amplification used 60 Vbeta primers and 13 Jbeta primers. The method was immunoSEQ multiplex PCR; TCRdb's version includes in-frame clones alone and lacks a portion of them. The table has 100,000 or so clones, 80% seen once. Germline V CDR1 and CDR2: MDHEN, SYDVKM. The CDR3 is 12 residues long. V dropped 7 bases and J dropped 13 bases, with 20 bases sitting between them. The sequence was collected from a man under 40 in good health and CMV-seropositive. What was sequenced was PBMCs. The V gene is TRBV28, the J gene TRBJ2-7; D uncertain. The CDR3 sequence is CASKSRPEYEYF. The CDR3, as DNA: TGTGCCAGCAAGTCCAGGCCGGAATATGAATACTTC.